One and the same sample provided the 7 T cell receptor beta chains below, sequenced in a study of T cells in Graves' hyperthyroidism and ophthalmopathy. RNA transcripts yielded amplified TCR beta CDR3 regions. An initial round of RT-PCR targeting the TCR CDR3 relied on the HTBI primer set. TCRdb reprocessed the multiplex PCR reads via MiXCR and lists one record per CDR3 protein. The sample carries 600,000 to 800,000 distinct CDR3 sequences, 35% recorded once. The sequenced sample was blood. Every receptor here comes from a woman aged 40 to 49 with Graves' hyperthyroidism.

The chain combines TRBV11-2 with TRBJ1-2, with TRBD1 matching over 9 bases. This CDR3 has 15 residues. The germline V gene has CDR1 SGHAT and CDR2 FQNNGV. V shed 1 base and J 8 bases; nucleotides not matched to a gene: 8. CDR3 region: CASSLANRGREGYTF. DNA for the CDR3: TGTGCCAGCAGCTTAGCGAACAGGGGGCGCGAAGGCTACACCTTC.

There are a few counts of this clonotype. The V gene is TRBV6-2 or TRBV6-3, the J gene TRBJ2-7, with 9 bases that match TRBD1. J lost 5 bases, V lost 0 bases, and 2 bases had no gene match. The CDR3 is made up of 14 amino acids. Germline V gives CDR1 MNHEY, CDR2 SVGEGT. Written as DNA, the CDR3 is TGTGCCAGCAGTTACTCCGGGACAGGGCACGAGCAGTACTTC. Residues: CASSYSGTGHEQYF.

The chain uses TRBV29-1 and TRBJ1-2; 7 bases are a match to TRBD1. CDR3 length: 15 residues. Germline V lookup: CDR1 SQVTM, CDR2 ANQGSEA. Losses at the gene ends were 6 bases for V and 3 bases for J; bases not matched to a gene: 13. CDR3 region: CSVDGQQDRDYGYTF. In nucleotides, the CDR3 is TGCAGCGTCGATGGCCAACAAGACAGGGACTATGGCTACACCTTC.

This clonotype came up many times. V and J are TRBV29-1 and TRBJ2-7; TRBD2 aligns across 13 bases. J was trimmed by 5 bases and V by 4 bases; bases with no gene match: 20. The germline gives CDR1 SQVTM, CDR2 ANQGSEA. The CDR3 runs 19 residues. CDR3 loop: CSVGILPDRLAGGFDEQYF. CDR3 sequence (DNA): TGCAGCGTTGGGATACTTCCCGATAGACTAGCGGGAGGCTTCGACGAGCAGTACTTC.

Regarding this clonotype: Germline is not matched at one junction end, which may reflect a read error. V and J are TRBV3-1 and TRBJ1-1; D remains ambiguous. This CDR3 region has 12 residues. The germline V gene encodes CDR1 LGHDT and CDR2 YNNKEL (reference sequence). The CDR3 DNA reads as TGTGCCAGCAACCAAGACCAGGCTGAAGCTTTCTTT. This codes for CASNQDQAEAFF. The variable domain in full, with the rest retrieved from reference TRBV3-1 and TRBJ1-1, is DTAVSQTPKYLVTQMGNDKSIKCEQNLGHDTMYWYKQDSKKFLKIMFSYNNKELIINETVPNRFSPKSPDKAHLNLHINSLELGDSAVYFCASNQDQAEAFFGQGTRLTVV.

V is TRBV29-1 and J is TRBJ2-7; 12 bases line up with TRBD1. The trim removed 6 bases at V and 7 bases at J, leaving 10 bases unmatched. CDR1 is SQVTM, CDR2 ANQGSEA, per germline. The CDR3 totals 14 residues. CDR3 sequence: CSVTPGQGAEEQYF. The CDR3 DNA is TGCAGCGTAACTCCGGGACAGGGGGCAGAAGAGCAGTACTTC.

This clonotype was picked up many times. The CDR3 spells CASSPTGAWETQYF. In DNA form, the CDR3 reads TGCGCCAGCAGCCCAACTGGGGCCTGGGAGACCCAGTACTTC. The rearrangement uses TRBV4-3 and TRBJ2-5, with a weak D call TRBD1 (5 bases). Per germline, CDR1 LGHNA and CDR2 YSLEER. This CDR3 has 14 amino acids. V lost 4 bases and J lost 5, with 14 bases in between.